What follows is one T cell receptor (beta chain) and its context. This table comes from immunoSEQ multiplex PCR, and its TCRdb copy is limited to in-frame clones, with some not included. Among fewer than 90,000 clones, 70% to 90% were seen once, and the ten largest hold around 5.7%. These data originate in a study of control samples from healthy donors and cancer patients. The TCR sequence derives from a woman between 50 and 59 years old in good health. Sequenced: blood.

The CDR3 DNA is TGCAGTGCTCCATGGACAGGGAAAGCTTTCTTT. Its protein product is CSAPWTGKAFF. This chain uses TRBV20-1 with TRBJ1-1; TRBD1 matches at 8 bases. The junction had 5 bases not matched to a gene; V was cut back by 5 bases and J by 9 bases. The CDR3 runs to 11 residues. Germline CDR1 DFQATT, CDR2 SNEGSKA (reference sequence).